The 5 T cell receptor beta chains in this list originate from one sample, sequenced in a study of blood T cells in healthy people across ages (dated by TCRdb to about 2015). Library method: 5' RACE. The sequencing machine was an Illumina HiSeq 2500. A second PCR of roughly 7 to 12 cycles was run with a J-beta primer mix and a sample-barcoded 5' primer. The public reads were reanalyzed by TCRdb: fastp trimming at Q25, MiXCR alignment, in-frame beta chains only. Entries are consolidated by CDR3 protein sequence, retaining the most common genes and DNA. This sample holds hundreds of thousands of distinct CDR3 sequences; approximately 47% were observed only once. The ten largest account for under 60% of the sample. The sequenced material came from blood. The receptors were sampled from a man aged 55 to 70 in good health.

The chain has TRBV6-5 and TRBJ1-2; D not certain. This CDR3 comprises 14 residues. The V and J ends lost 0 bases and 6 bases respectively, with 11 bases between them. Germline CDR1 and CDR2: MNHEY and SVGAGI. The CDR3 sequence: CASSYSKVVDGYTF. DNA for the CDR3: TGTGCCAGCAGTTACTCGAAGGTAGTCGATGGCTACACCTTC.

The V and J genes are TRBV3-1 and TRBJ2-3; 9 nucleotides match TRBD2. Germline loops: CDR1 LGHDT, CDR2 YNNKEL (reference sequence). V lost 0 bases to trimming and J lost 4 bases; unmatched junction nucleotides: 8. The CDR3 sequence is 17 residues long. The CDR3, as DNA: TGTGCCAGCAGCCAAGATTTGAATAGCGGGAGCCCAGATACGCAGTATTTT. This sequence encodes CASSQDLNSGSPDTQYF.

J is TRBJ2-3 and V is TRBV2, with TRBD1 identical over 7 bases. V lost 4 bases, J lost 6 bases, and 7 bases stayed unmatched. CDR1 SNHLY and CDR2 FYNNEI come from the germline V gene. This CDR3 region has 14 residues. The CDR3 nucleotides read TGTGCCAGCAGTGCGAGGACAGGTCAGGATACGCAGTATTTT. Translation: CASSARTGQDTQYF.

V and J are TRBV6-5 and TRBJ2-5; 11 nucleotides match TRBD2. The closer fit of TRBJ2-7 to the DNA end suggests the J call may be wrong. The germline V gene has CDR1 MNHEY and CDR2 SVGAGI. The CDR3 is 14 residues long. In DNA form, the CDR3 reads TGTGCCAGCCGGTTAGCGGGGGGGCGGTACGAGCAGTACTTC. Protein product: CASRLAGGRYEQYF.

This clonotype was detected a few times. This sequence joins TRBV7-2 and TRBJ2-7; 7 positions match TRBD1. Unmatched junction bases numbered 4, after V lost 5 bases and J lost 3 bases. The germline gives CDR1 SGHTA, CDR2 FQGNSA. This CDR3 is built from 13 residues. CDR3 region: CASSRDRYYEQYF. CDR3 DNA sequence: TGTGCCAGCAGCCGGGACAGATACTACGAGCAGTACTTC.